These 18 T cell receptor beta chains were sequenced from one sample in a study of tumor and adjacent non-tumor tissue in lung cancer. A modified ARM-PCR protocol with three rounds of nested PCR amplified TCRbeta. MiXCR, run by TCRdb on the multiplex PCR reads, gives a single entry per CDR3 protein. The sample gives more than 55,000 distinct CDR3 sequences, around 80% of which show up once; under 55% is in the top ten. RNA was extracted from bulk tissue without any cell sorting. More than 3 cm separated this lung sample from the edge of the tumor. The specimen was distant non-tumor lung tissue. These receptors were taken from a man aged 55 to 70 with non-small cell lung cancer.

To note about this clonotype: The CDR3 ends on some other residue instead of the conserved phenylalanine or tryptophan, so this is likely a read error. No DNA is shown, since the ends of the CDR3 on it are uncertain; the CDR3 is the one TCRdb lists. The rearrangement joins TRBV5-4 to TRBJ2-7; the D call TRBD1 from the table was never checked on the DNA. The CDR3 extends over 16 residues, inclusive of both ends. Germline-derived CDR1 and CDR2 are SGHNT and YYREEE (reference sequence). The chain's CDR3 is CASSYGQGEKSRRRYY.

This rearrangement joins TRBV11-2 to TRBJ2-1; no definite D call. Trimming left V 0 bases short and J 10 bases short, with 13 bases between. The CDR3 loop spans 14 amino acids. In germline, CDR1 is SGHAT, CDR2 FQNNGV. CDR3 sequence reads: CASSLDPSASEQFF. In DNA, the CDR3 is TGTGCCAGCAGCTTAGACCCGTCAGCCTCCGAGCAGTTCTTC.

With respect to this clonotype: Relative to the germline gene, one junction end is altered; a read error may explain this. CDR3 sequence: CASSYVTGPTRGTGGLFF. CDR3 DNA sequence: TGTGCCAGCAGTTACGTCACGGGCCCTACTAGAGGGACCGGGGGGCTGTTTTTT. V and J are TRBV6-6 and TRBJ2-2; tentative D call: TRBD2 (6 bases). Per germline, CDR1 MNHNY and CDR2 SVGAGI (reference sequence). There are 18 residues in the CDR3.

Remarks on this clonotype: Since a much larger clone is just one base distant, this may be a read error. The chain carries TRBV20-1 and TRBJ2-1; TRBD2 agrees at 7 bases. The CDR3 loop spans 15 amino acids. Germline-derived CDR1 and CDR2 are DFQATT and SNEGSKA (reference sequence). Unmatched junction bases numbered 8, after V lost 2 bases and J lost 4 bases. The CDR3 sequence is CSARNHLADYNEQFF. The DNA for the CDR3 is TGCAGTGCTAGAAATCATCTAGCGGATTACAATGAGCAGTTCTTC.

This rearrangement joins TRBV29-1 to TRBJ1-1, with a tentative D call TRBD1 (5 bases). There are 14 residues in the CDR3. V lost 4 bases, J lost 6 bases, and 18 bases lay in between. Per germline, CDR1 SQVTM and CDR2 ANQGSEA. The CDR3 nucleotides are TGCAGCGTTGCTCATGGGGGTTGGGGCGCTGAAGCTTTCTTT. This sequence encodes CSVAHGGWGAEAFF.

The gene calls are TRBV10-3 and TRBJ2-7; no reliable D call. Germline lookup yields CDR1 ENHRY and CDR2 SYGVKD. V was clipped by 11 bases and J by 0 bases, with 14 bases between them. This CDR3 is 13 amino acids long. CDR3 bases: TGTGCCTTCACAGCCCCCAGCTCCTACGAGCAGTACTTC. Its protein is CAFTAPSSYEQYF.

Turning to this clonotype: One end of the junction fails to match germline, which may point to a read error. The CDR3, as DNA: TGCGCCGGCAGCCAGGCCGGGACGAAGGGTGACTACACCTTC. Protein sequence: CAGSQAGTKGDYTF. The chain couples TRBV4-1 to TRBJ1-2, with D possibly TRBD1 on 5 matching bases. The CDR3 sequence is 14 residues long. The germline V gene has CDR1 MGHRA and CDR2 YSYEKL.

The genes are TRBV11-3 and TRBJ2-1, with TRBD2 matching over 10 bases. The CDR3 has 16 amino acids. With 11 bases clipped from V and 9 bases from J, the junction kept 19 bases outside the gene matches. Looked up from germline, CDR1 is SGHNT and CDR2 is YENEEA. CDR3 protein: CAVSFNQLAGLGEQFF. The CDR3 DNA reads TGTGCCGTCAGCTTCAACCAACTAGCGGGGTTAGGTGAGCAGTTCTTC.

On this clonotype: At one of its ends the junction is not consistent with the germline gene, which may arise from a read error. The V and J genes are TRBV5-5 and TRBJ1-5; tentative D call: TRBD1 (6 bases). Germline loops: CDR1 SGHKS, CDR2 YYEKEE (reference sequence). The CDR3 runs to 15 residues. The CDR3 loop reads CVSSGGAYNNQPQHF. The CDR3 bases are TGTGTCAGCAGCGGGGGGGCCTATAACAATCAGCCCCAACATTTT.

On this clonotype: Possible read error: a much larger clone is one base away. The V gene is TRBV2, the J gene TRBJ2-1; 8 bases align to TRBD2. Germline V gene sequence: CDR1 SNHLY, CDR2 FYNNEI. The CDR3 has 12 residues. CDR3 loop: CANSSRGGKQFF. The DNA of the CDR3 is TGTGCCAACAGTTCCCGGGGGGGCAAGCAGTTCTTC.

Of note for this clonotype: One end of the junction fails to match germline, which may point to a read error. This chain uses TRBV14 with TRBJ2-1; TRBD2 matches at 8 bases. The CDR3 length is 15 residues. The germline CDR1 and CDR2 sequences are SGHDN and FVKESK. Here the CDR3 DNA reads TGTGCCAGTAGCCACGGACTAGCTTGGTACAATAAGCAGTTCTTC. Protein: CASSHGLAWYNKQFF.

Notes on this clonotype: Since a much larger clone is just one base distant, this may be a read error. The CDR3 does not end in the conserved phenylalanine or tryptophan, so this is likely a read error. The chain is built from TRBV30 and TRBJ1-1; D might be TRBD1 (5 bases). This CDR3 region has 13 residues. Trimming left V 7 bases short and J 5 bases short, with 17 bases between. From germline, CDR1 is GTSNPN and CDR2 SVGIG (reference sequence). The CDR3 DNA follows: TGTGCCTACTCTCTAGTTCAGGGAACTGAAGCTTTCCTT. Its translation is CAYSLVQGTEAFL.

The CDR3 spells CSALSPPRVGTSGRALTYEQYF. CDR3 DNA sequence: TGCAGTGCCCTGTCTCCCCCCCGGGTTGGGACTAGCGGGAGGGCCCTTACTTATGAGCAGTACTTC. The rearrangement uses TRBV20-1 and TRBJ2-7, with 16 bases lining up with TRBD2. CDR3 size: 22 residues. Trimming took 6 bases from V and 7 from J; bases not matched to a gene: 30. CDR1 DFQATT and CDR2 SNEGSKA come from the germline V gene (reference sequence).

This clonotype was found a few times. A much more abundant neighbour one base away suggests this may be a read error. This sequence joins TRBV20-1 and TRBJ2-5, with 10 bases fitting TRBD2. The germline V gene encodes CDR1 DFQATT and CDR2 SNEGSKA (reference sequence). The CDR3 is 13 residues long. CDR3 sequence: CNASGSQQETQYF. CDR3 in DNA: TGCAATGCTAGCGGGAGCCAACAAGAGACCCAGTACTTC.

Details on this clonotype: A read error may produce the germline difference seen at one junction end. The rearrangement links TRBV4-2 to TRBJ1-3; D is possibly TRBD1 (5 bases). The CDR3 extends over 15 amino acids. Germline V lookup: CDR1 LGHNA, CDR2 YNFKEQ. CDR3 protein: CAGSQDWDPGNTIYF. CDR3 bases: TGTGCCGGCAGCCAAGACTGGGACCCTGGAAACACCATATATTTT.

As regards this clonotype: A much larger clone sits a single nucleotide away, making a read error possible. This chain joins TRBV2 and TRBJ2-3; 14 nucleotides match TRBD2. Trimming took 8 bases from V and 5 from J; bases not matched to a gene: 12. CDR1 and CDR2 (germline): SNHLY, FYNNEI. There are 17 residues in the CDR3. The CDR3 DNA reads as TGTGCCAGCTGTGCGGGACTAGCGGGGGCTGGAAGAGATACGCAGTATTTT. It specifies CASCAGLAGAGRDTQYF. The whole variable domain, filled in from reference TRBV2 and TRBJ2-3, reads EPEVTQTPSHQVTQMGQEVILRCVPISNHLYFYWYRQILGQKVEFLVSFYNNEISEKSEIFDDQFSVERPDGSNFTLKIRSTKLEDSAMYFCASCAGLAGAGRDTQYFGPGTRLTVL.

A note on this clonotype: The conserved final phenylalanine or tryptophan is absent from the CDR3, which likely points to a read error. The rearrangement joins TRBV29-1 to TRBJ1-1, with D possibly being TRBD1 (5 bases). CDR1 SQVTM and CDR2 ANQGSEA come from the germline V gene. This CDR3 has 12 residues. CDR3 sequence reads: CNVHRSPTEAFY. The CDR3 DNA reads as TGCAACGTTCACAGGAGCCCCACTGAGGCTTTCTAT.

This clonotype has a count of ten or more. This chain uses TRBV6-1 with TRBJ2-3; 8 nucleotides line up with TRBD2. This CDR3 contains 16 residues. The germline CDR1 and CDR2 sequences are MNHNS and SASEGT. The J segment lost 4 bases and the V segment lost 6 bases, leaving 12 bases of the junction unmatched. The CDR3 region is CASRKAQRESPDTQYF. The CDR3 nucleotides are TGTGCCAGCAGGAAGGCCCAGCGGGAGAGCCCAGATACGCAGTATTTT.